These T cell receptor beta chains were read from a single sample in a study of T cell repertoires in cytomegalovirus infection. TCRdb re-called the reads with MiXCR, one entry per CDR3 protein. The sample has about 600,000 distinct CDR3 sequences, approximately 24% seen once. The sample was CD8+ T cells from PBMCs. All receptors derive from a human donor in good health (CMV status not recorded). Some clones in this sample may be carry-over from other donors' samples. CDR3s include the opening cysteine and the closing phenylalanine or tryptophan. D genes are given only for firm matches. Some rows mark clone size as missing; the rest say once, few, many or name a class of expanded clone.

clone size,D gene,V gene,J gene,CDR3 protein,CDR3 DNA
few,NA,TRBV7-9,TRBJ1-2,CASSSRVGYGYTF,TGTGCCAGCAGCTCCCGGGTCGGCTATGGCTACACCTTC
many,NA,TRBV6-5,TRBJ2-5,CASSYTVQETQYF,TGTGCCAGCAGTTACACCGTCCAGGAGACCCAGTACTTC
few,NA,TRBV29-1,TRBJ2-1,CTLFLNNEQFF,TGCACCCTTTTCCTCAACAATGAGCAGTTCTTC
many,TRBD1,TRBV7-6,TRBJ2-1,CASSNGQGAHEQFF,TGTGCCAGCAGCAACGGACAGGGAGCCCATGAGCAGTTCTTC
NA,TRBD1,TRBV6-6,TRBJ2-5,CASSYLTGVQETQYF,TGTGCCAGCAGTTACCTAACAGGGGTCCAAGAGACCCAGTACTTC
NA,NA,TRBV20-1,TRBJ2-1,CSARGSQLGLGNEQFF,TGCAGTGCTAGAGGGTCCCAGTTGGGGCTTGGCAATGAGCAGTTCTTC
few,NA,TRBV20-1,TRBJ2-1,CSARPDSLSYNEQFF,TGCAGTGCTAGGCCCGACAGTCTAAGTTACAATGAGCAGTTCTTC
few,NA,TRBV5-1,TRBJ2-3,CASSLDTTSTDTQYF,TGCGCCAGCAGCTTGGACACGACTAGCACAGATACGCAGTATTTT
NA,NA,TRBV7-9,TRBJ1-1,CASTIPRWREIFLNTEAFF,TGTGCCAGCACCATCCCGAGGTGGAGGGAAATATTTCTGAACACTGAAGCTTTCTTT
many,NA,TRBV28,TRBJ1-5,CASRQAGYNQPQHF,TGTGCCAGCCGCCAAGCGGGCTACAATCAGCCCCAGCATTTT
NA,NA,TRBV9,TRBJ2-2,CASSVVQGLNTGELFF,TGTGCCAGCAGCGTAGTTCAGGGCTTGAACACCGGGGAGCTGTTTTTT
NA,TRBD1,TRBV6-5,TRBJ1-2,CASSPGQGPVPGGYTF,TGTGCCAGCAGTCCCGGACAGGGCCCGGTTCCGGGCGGCTACACCTTC
NA,NA,TRBV29-1,TRBJ1-2,CSVVASNYGYTF,TGCAGCGTTGTCGCTTCTAACTATGGCTACACCTTC
NA,TRBD2,TRBV7-6,TRBJ2-3,CASSLERGPTDTQYF,TGTGCCAGCAGCTTAGAGCGGGGGCCCACAGATACGCAGTATTTT
NA,TRBD2,TRBV20-1,TRBJ2-5,CSANGLAGGFETQYF,TGCAGTGCAAACGGACTAGCGGGGGGTTTTGAGACCCAGTACTTC
many,NA,TRBV7-6,TRBJ1-4,CASSPSGGGEKLFF,TGTGCCAGCAGCCCGAGTGGGGGGGGCGAAAAACTGTTTTTT
many,NA,TRBV7-8,TRBJ2-1,CASSLFSYNEQFF,TGTGCCAGCAGCTTATTCAGCTACAATGAGCAGTTCTTC
many,NA,TRBV7-2,TRBJ2-2,CASSPVWEMNTGELFF,TGTGCCAGCAGCCCTGTTTGGGAGATGAACACCGGGGAGCTGTTTTTT
many,NA,TRBV28,TRBJ2-2,CASFSGRYTGELFF,TGTGCCAGCTTTTCGGGGCGCTACACCGGGGAGCTGTTTTTT
few,NA,TRBV12-3/TRBV12-4,TRBJ2-1,CASTLGAGINEQFF,TGTGCCAGCACCCTGGGGGCAGGGATCAATGAGCAGTTCTTC
NA,NA,TRBV7-3,TRBJ1-1,CASSSLPLTGPTEAFF,TGTGCCAGCAGCTCACTGCCCCTCACAGGGCCCACTGAAGCTTTCTTT
few,TRBD1,TRBV29-1,TRBJ2-1,CSVAGDRFSYNEQFF,TGCAGCGTTGCCGGGGACAGGTTCTCCTACAATGAGCAGTTCTTC
many,NA,TRBV7-2,TRBJ1-5,CASSLEGIRNQPQHF,TGTGCCAGCAGCTTGGAGGGGATTCGTAATCAGCCCCAGCATTTT
NA,NA,TRBV5-6,TRBJ1-5,CASSLGYPGSEGNQPQHF,TGTGCCAGCAGCTTGGGGTATCCAGGGTCTGAAGGCAATCAGCCCCAGCATTTT
few,TRBD1,TRBV6-2/TRBV6-3,TRBJ2-5,CASSYPYRGGQETQYF,TGTGCCAGCAGTTACCCTTACAGGGGCGGGCAAGAGACCCAGTACTTC
NA,NA,TRBV20-1,TRBJ1-1,CSIGVKSGKAFF,TGCAGCATAGGGGTAAAAAGCGGCAAGGCTTTCTTT
few,NA,TRBV2,TRBJ2-5,CASSEANEEETQYF,TGTGCCAGCAGTGAGGCGAATGAGGAAGAGACCCAGTACTTC
many,TRBD1,TRBV29-1,TRBJ2-4,CSVLDRGHNIQYF,TGCAGCGTTTTGGACAGGGGGCACAACATTCAGTACTTC
few,NA,TRBV2,TRBJ2-7,CASTPGGRSYEQYF,TGTGCCAGCACCCCCGGGGGCCGCTCCTACGAGCAGTACTTC
NA,NA,TRBV29-1,TRBJ2-7,CSVEGTSGSSSYEQYF,TGCAGCGTTGAGGGAACCTCTGGGTCGAGCTCCTACGAGCAGTACTTC
many,TRBD2,TRBV6-2/TRBV6-3,TRBJ2-1,CASSYEAGARGEQFF,TGTGCCAGCAGTTACGAAGCGGGGGCTCGGGGTGAGCAGTTCTTC
NA,NA,TRBV28,TRBJ1-5,CASSLGSQVYSNQPQHF,TGTGCCAGCAGTTTAGGGTCACAGGTCTATAGCAATCAGCCCCAGCATTTT
NA,NA,TRBV29-1,TRBJ2-3,CSVEADPVTDTQYF,TGCAGCGTTGAAGCGGACCCCGTTACAGATACGCAGTATTTT
NA,TRBD1,TRBV25-1,TRBJ2-2,CASSLFFRTGEKDGELFF,TGTGCCAGCAGTCTTTTCTTTCGCACAGGGGAAAAGGACGGGGAGCTGTTTTTT
few,TRBD2,TRBV28,TRBJ2-1,CASSPAAGEDEQFF,TGTGCCAGCAGTCCCGCGGCGGGAGAGGATGAGCAGTTCTTC
NA,NA,TRBV6-2/TRBV6-3,TRBJ1-2,CASSQRQTSNYGYTF,TGTGCCAGCAGCCAAAGGCAGACAAGTAACTATGGCTACACCTTC
few,TRBD1,TRBV28,TRBJ2-3,CASSLGTGPGDTDTQYF,TGTGCCAGCAGTTTGGGGACAGGGCCCGGGGACACAGATACGCAGTATTTT
few,NA,TRBV2,TRBJ1-2,CASKTGGLYGYTF,TGTGCCAGCAAGACAGGTGGGCTCTATGGCTACACCTTC
NA,NA,TRBV10-3,TRBJ2-1,CAAQGGNEQFF,TGTGCCGCCCAGGGGGGCAATGAGCAGTTCTTC
few,TRBD2,TRBV5-1,TRBJ2-1,CASFPSGGANNEQFF,TGCGCCAGCTTTCCTAGCGGGGGGGCCAACAATGAGCAGTTCTTC
NA,NA,TRBV19,TRBJ1-1,CASSIGRKNTEAFF,TGTGCCAGTAGTATCGGCAGGAAGAACACTGAAGCTTTCTTT
NA,NA,TRBV20-1,TRBJ1-1,CSEQLNTEAFF,TGCTCGGAGCAGTTGAACACTGAAGCTTTCTTT
few,NA,TRBV27,TRBJ2-1,CASSFSPVVQYNEQFF,TGTGCCAGCAGTTTCTCCCCCGTGGTTCAATACAATGAGCAGTTCTTC
NA,NA,TRBV28,TRBJ1-1,CASSYPGTQSEAFF,TGTGCCAGCAGTTATCCGGGGACACAGTCTGAAGCTTTCTTT
NA,NA,TRBV28,TRBJ1-5,CVTEPGGQPQHF,TGTGTCACTGAACCGGGTGGGCAGCCCCAGCATTTT
NA,TRBD1,TRBV27,TRBJ2-1,CASSPRDRPNEQFF,TGTGCCAGCAGCCCCCGGGACAGGCCTAATGAGCAGTTCTTC
few,NA,TRBV9,TRBJ1-4,CASSGQGQENEKLFF,TGTGCCAGCAGCGGACAAGGGCAAGAGAATGAAAAACTGTTTTTT
many,NA,TRBV5-1,TRBJ2-1,CASSLGTYNEQFF,TGTGCCAGCAGCTTAGGGACCTACAATGAGCAGTTCTTC
NA,NA,TRBV5-6,TRBJ2-7,CASSSDLAEDYEQYF,TGTGCCAGCAGCAGTGATTTGGCAGAAGACTACGAGCAGTACTTC
few,NA,TRBV2,TRBJ2-5,CASSDQGGPYQETQYF,TGTGCCAGCAGTGATCAGGGAGGCCCGTACCAAGAGACCCAGTACTTC
NA,NA,TRBV27,TRBJ2-1,CASSSWQVVGSSYNEQFF,TGTGCCAGCAGTTCATGGCAGGTAGTGGGAAGCTCCTACAATGAGCAGTTCTTC
NA,NA,TRBV6-2/TRBV6-3,TRBJ2-7,CVSSYSSTEYYEQYF,TGTGTCAGCAGTTACTCCTCGACAGAATACTACGAGCAGTACTTC
few,TRBD2,TRBV24-1,TRBJ2-1,CATSDSAPGLAGSDEQFF,TGTGCCACCAGTGATTCAGCCCCGGGACTAGCGGGATCCGATGAGCAGTTCTTC
few,NA,TRBV28,TRBJ2-5,CASSLWMDRLGQGETQYF,TGTGCCAGCAGTTTATGGATGGATCGCCTCGGGCAGGGCGAGACCCAGTACTTC
NA,TRBD1,TRBV19,TRBJ2-3,CASSPRTGAITDTQYF,TGTGCCAGTAGTCCCCGGACAGGGGCCATCACAGATACGCAGTATTTT
NA,NA,TRBV19,TRBJ1-1,CASSYRQYGTEAFF,TGTGCCAGTAGTTATAGACAGTACGGCACTGAAGCTTTCTTT
few,TRBD2,TRBV24-1,TRBJ2-1,CATSDFGGGGEQFF,TGTGCCACCAGTGATTTCGGCGGGGGAGGTGAGCAGTTCTTC